The entry below describes one T cell receptor beta chain. The V segment lost 4 bases and the J segment 4 bases; nucleotides outside the gene matches: 12. The germline gives CDR1 LGHDT, CDR2 YNNKEL (reference sequence). The CDR3 extends over 16 amino acids. This entry is derived from a study of blood T cell repertoires in COVID-19. Study overall: The United States, Italy and Spain provided the acute and convalescent COVID-19 samples. Sources were T cells, B-cell-depleted T cells, or PBMCs; the material itself was cDNA or gDNA.

Study processing details: The authors estimated nucleated cell counts from reference gene primer amplification. Data came from immunoSEQ multiplex PCR; TCRdb stores just in-frame clones and leaves some out. The D gene and trimming were derived from the DNA, and the V and J assignments and clone size from that table. The table has roughly 100,000 clones, less than 90% seen once. This clonotype was sampled from a woman aged 80 or over with acute or convalescent COVID-19. The chain links TRBV3-1 (or the pseudogene TRBV3-2) to TRBJ2-5; 7 positions agree with TRBD2. Sequencing was done on a sample of peripheral blood. The CDR3, as DNA: TGTGCCAGCAGCCTCTGGGTGGGGGGGAATTCAGAGACCCAGTACTTC. The encoded protein is CASSLWVGGNSETQYF.